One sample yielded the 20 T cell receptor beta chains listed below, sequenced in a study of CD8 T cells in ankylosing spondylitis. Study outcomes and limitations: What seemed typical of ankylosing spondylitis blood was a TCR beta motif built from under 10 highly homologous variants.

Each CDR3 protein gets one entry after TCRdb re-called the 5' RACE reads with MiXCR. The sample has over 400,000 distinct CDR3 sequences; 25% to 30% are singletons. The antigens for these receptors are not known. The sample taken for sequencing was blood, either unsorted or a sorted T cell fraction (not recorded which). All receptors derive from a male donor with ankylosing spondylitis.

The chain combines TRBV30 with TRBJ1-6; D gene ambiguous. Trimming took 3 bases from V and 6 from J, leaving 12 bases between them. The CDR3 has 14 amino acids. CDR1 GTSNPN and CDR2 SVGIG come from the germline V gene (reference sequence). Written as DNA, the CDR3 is TGTGCCTGGAGCCTAAGGCTCGGTAATTCACCCCTCCACTTT. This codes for CAWSLRLGNSPLHF.

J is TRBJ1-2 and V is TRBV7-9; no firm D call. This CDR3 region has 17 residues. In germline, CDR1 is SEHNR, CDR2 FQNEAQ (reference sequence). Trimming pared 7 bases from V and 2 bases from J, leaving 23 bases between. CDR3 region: CASTSDVGRALNYGYTF. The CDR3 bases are TGTGCCAGCACCTCCGATGTCGGTAGGGCACTAAACTATGGCTACACCTTC.

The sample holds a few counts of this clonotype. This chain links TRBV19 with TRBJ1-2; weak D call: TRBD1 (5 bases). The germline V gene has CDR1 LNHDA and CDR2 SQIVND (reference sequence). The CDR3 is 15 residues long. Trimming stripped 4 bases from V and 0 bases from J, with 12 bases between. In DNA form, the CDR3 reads TGTGCCAGTAGTACTCGACAGAGCACTAACTATGGCTACACCTTC. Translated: CASSTRQSTNYGYTF.

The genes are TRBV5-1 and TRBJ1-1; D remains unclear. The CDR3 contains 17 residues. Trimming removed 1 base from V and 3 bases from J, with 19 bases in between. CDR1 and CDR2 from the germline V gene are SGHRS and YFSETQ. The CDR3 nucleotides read TGCGCCAGCAGCTTGAGTGAGTTGAACTTTAGGGACACTGAAGCTTTCTTT. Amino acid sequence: CASSLSELNFRDTEAFF.

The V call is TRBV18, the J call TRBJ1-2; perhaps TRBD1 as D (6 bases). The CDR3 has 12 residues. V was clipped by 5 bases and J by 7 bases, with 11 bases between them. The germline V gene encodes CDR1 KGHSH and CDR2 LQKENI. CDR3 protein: CASSLQGAGYTF. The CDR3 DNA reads TGTGCCAGCTCATTACAGGGTGCTGGCTACACCTTC.

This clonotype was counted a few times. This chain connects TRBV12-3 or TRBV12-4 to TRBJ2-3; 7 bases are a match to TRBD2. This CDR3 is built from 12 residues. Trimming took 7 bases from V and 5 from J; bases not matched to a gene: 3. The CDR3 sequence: CASKTSVDTQYF. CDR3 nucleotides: TGTGCCAGCAAAACTAGCGTAGATACGCAGTATTTT.

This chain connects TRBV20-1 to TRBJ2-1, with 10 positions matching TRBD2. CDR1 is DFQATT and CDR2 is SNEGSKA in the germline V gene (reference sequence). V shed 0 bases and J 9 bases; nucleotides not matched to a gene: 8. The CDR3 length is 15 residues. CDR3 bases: TGCAGTGCTAGAGATTGGAGCGGGAGGGAGAGTGAGCAGTTCTTC. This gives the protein CSARDWSGRESEQFF.

CDR3 residues: CASSQDGSPQPQHF. For the CDR3, the DNA is TGTGCCAGCAGCCAAGATGGCAGTCCGCAGCCCCAGCATTTT. The rearrangement joins TRBV3-1 to TRBJ1-5, with D unresolved. The CDR3 loop spans 14 amino acids. The V end was cut by 0 bases, the J end by 7 bases, with 10 bases between. Germline V lookup: CDR1 LGHDT, CDR2 YNNKEL (reference sequence).

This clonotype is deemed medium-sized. CDR3 DNA sequence: TGTGCCAGCACCCGACAGTCCTTTGGCAATGAGCAGTTCTTC. Residues: CASTRQSFGNEQFF. The chain employs TRBV3-1 and TRBJ2-1; tentatively, D is TRBD1 (5 bases). CDR3 size: 14 residues. Germline V lookup: CDR1 LGHDT, CDR2 YNNKEL (reference sequence). Deletions cut 7 bases from V and 6 bases from J, with 16 bases between.

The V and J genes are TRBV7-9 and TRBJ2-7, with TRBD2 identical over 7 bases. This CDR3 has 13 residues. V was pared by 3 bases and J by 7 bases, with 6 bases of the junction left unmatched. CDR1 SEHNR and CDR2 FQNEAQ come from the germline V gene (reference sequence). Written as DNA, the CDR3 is TGTGCCAGCAGCTTCCTGACTAGCTGGGAGCAGTACTTC. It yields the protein CASSFLTSWEQYF.

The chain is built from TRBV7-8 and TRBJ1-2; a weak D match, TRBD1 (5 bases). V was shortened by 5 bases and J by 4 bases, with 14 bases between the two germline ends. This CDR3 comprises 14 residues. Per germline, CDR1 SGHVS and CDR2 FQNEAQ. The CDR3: CASSARDSGYGYTF. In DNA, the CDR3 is TGTGCCAGCAGCGCCAGGGATTCAGGCTATGGCTACACCTTC. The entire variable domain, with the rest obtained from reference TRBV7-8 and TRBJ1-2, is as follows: GAGVSQSPRYKVAKRGQDVALRCDPISGHVSLFWYQQALGQGPEFLTYFQNEAQLDKSGLPSDRFFAERPEGSVSTLKIQRTQQEDSAVYLCASSARDSGYGYTFGSGTRLTVV.

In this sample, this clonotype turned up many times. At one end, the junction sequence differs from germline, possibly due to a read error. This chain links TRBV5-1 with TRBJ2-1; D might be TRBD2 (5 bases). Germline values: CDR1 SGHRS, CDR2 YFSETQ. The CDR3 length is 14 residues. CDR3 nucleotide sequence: TGCGCCAGCAGCTTGCGATCCCGTGAGACTACAGTCCACTTC. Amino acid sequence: CASSLRSRETTVHF.

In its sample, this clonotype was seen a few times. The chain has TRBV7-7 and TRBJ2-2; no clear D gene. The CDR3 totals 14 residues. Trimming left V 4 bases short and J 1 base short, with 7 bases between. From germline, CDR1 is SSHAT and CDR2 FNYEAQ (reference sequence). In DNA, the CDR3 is TGTGCCAGCAGCTCTAACAGGAACACCGGGGAGCTGTTTTTT. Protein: CASSSNRNTGELFF.

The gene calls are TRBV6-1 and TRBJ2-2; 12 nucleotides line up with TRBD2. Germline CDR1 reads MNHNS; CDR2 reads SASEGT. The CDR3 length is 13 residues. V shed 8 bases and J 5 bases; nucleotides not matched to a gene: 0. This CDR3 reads CASLAGGTGELFF. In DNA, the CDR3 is TGTGCCAGCCTAGCGGGAGGGACCGGGGAGCTGTTTTTT.

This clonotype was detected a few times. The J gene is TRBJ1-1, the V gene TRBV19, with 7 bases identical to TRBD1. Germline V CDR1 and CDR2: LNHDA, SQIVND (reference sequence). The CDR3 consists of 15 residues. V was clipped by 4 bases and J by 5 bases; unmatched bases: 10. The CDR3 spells CASSRDRVDWTEAFF. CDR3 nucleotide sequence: TGTGCCAGTAGTAGAGACAGGGTTGATTGGACTGAAGCTTTCTTT.

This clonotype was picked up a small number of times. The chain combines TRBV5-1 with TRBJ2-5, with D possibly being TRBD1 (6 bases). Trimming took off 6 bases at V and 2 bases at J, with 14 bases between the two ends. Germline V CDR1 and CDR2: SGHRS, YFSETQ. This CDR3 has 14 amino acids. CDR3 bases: TGCGCCAGCACTAATCCCGGACAGCAAGAGACCCAGTACTTC. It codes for CASTNPGQQETQYF.

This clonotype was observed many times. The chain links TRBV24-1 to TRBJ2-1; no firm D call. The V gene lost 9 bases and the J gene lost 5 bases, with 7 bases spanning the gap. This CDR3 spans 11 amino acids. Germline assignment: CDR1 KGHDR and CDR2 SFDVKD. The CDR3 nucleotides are TGTGCCACCTATGGGGACAATGAGCAGTTCTTC. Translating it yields CATYGDNEQFF.

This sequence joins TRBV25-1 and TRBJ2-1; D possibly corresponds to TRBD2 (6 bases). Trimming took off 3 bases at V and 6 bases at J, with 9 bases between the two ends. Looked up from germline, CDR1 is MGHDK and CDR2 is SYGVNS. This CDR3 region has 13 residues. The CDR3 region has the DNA TGTGCCAGCAGTGAGGCCGGGGGCAATGAGCAGTTCTTC. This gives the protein CASSEAGGNEQFF.

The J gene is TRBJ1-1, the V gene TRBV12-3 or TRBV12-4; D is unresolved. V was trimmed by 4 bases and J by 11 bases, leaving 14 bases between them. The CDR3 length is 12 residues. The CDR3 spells CASSSAGLEAFF. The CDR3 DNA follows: TGTGCCAGCAGTTCCGCGGGCCTCGAGGCTTTCTTT.

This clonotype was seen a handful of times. The CDR3 coding sequence is TGCAGTGCTAGAGATGGCGGGAGGGGCAATGAGCAGTTCTTC. Protein: CSARDGGRGNEQFF. The chain has TRBV20-1 and TRBJ2-1; 9 bases map to TRBD2. V gave up 0 bases and J gave up 6 bases; unmatched junction bases: 3. The germline CDR1 and CDR2 sequences are DFQATT and SNEGSKA (reference sequence). The CDR3 length is 14 residues.